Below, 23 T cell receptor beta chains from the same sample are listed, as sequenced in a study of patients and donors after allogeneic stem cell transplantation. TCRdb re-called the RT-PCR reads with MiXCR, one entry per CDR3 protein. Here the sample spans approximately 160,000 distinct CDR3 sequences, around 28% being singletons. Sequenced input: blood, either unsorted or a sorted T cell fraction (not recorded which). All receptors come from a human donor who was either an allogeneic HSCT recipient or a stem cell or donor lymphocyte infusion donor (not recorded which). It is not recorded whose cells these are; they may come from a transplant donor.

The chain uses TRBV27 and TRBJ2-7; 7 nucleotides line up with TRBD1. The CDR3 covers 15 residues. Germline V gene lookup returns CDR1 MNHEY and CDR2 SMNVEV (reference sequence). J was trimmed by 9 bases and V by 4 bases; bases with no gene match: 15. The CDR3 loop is CASSSLGDSQTGQYF. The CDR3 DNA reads TGTGCCAGCAGTTCCCTCGGGGACAGTCAGACGGGGCAGTACTTC.

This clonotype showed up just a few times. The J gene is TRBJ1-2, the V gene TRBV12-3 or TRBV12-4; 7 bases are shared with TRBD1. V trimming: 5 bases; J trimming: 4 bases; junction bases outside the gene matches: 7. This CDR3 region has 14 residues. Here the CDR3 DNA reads TGTGCCAGCAGTCGACAGGGAAGGGGCTATGGCTACACCTTC. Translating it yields CASSRQGRGYGYTF.

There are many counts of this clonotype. The DNA for the CDR3 is TGTGCCAGCAGCCAAGACGGTGGCCGGACGGGCAATGGCTACACCTTC. This translates into CASSQDGGRTGNGYTF. The chain joins TRBV3-1 to TRBJ1-2; D gene unclear. Germline loops: CDR1 LGHDT, CDR2 YNNKEL (reference sequence). Trimming removed 0 bases from V and 6 bases from J, with 17 bases in between. This CDR3 spans 16 amino acids.

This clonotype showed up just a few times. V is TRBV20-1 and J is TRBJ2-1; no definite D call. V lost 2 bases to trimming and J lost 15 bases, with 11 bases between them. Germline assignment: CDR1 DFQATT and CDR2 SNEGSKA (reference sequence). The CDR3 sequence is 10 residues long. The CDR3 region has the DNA TGCAGTGCTAGATACCGAGTCCCGTTCTTC. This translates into CSARYRVPFF.

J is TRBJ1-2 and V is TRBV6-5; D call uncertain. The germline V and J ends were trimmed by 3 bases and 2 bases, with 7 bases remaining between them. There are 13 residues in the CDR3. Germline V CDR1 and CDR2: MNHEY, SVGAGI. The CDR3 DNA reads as TGTGCCAGCAGTTATGACTGGAACTATGGCTACACCTTC. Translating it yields CASSYDWNYGYTF.

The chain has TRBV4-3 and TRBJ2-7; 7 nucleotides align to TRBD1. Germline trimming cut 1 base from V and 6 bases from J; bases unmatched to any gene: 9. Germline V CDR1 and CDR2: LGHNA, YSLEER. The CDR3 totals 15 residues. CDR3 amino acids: CASSQVSAGGGEQYF. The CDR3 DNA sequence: TGCGCCAGCAGCCAAGTGTCGGCAGGGGGTGGCGAGCAGTACTTC.

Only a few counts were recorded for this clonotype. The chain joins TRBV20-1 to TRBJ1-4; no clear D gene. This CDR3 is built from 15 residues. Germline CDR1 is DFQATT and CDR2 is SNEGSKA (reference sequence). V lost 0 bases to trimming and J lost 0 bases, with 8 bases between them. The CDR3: CSARDAHSTNEKLFF. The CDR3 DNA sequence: TGCAGTGCTAGAGATGCCCATTCAACTAATGAAAAACTGTTTTTT.

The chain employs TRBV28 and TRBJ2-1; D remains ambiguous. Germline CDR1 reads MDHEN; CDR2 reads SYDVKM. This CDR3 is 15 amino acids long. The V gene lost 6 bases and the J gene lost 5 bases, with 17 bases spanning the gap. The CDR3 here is CASSPPRAPHNEQFF. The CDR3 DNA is TGTGCCAGCAGCCCCCCTCGGGCCCCCCACAATGAGCAGTTCTTC.

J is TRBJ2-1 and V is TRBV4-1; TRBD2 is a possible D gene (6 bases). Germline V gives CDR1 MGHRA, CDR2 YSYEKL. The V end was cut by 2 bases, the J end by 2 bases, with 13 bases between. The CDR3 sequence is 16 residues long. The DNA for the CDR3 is TGCGCCAGCAGCCAACCAAGGCGGGGAACCTACAATGAGCAGTTCTTC. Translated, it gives CASSQPRRGTYNEQFF.

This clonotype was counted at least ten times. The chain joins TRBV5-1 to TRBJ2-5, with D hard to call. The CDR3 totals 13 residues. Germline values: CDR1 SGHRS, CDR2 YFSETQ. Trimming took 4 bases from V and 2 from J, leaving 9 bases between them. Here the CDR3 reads CASSLLLQETQYF. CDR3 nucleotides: TGCGCCAGCAGCCTCCTCCTTCAAGAGACCCAGTACTTC.

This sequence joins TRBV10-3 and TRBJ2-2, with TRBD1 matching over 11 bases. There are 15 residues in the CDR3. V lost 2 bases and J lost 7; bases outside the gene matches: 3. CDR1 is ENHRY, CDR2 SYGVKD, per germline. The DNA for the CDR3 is TGTGCCATCAGTGAGGGACAGGGGGCAGGCGGGGAGCTGTTTTTT. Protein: CAISEGQGAGGELFF.

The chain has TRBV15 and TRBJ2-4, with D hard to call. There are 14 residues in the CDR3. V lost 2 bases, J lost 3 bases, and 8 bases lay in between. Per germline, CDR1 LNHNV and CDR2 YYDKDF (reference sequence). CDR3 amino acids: CATSRTGGKNIQYF. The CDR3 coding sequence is TGTGCCACCAGCAGAACGGGTGGCAAAAACATTCAGTACTTC.

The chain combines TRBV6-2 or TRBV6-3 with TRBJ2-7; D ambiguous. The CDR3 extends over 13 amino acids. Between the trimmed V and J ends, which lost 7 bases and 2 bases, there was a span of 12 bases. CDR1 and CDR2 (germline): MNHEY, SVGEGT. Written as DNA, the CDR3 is TGTGCCAGCACCATCGACCCCCCCTACGAGCAGTACTTC. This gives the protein CASTIDPPYEQYF.

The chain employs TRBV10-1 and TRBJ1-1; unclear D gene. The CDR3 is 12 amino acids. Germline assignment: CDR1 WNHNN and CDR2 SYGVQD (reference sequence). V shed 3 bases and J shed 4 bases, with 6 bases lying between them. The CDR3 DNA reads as TGCGCCAGCAGTGACCAGTTCACTGAAGCTTTCTTT. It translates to CASSDQFTEAFF.

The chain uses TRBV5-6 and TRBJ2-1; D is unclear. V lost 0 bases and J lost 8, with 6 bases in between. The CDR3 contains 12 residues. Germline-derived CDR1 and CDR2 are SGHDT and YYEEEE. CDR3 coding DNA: TGTGCCAGCAGCTTGGTTAGCTATGAGCAGTTCTTC. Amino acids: CASSLVSYEQFF.

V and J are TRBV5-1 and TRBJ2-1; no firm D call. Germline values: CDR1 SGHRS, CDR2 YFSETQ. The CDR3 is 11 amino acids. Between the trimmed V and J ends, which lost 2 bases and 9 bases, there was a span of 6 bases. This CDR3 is CASSFVGEQFF. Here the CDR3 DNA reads TGCGCCAGCAGCTTTGTAGGTGAGCAGTTCTTC.

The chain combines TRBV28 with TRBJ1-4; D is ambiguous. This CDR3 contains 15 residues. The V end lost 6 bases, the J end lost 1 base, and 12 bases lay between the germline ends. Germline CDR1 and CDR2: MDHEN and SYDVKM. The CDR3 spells CASRSGSVTNEKLFF. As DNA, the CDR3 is TGTGCCAGCAGGTCGGGGAGTGTAACTAATGAAAAACTGTTTTTT.

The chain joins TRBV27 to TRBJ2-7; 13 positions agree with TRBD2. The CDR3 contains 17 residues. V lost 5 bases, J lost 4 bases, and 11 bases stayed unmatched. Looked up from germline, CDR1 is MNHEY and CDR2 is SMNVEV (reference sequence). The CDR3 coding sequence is TGTGCCAGCAGTAAAGGGACTAGCGGGACCTGGGTGTACGAGCAGTACTTC. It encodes CASSKGTSGTWVYEQYF.

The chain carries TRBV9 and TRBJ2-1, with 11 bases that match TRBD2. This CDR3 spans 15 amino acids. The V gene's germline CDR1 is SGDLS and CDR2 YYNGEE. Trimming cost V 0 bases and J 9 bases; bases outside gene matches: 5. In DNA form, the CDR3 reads TGTGCCAGCAGCGTAGGCCTAGCGGGAGGTATTGAGCAGTTCTTC. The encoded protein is CASSVGLAGGIEQFF.

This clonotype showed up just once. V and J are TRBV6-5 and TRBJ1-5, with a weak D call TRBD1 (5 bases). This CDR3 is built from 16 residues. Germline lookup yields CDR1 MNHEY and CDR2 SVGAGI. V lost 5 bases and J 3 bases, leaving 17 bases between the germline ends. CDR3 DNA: TGTGCCAGCAGTACCAACCGAGGGGTCCCCAATCAGCCCCAGCATTTT. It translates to CASSTNRGVPNQPQHF.

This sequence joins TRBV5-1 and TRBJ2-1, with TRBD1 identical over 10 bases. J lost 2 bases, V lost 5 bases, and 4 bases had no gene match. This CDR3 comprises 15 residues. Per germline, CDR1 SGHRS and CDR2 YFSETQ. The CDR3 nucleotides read TGCGCCAGCAGGCCCGGGACAGGGGCCTACAATGAGCAGTTCTTC. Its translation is CASRPGTGAYNEQFF.

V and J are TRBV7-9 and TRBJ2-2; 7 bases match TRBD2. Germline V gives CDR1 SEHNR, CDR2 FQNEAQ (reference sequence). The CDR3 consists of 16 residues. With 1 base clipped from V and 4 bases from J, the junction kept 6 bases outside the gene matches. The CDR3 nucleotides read TGTGCCAGCAGCTTAGTCGGCGGGAGTCCCACCGGGGAGCTGTTTTTT. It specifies CASSLVGGSPTGELFF.

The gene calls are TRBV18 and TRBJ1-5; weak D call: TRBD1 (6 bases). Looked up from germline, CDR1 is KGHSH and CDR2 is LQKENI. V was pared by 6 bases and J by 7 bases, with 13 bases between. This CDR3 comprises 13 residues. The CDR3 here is CASSPDRLQPQHF. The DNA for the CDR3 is TGTGCCAGCTCCCCTGACAGGCTACAGCCCCAGCATTTT.